This T cell receptor beta chain was documented in a study of shared clonotypes between healthy human individuals. In the study overall: Each donor's CD8 memory used one plate, CD8 naive two, each CD4 subset three.

Findings of the study overall: Sharing across four donors was highest in naive CD4 (around 5%) and lowest in memory CD8 (roughly 0.4%).

The assay was run at deep level. Sequenced by immunoSEQ multiplex PCR; TCRdb stores in-frame clones only, minus some. The sample contains 450,000 to 700,000 clones, 95% to 96% of which appear only once. Trimming stripped 0 bases from V and 5 bases from J, with 9 bases between. The CDR3 covers 13 residues. Germline V gene lookup returns CDR1 SGDLS and CDR2 YYNGEE. Turning to this clone: The target antigen is unknown.

Naive CD8 cells comprised CD45RO-negative, CCR7-positively selected cells, excluding terminally differentiated effector memory CD45RA+ cells. Healthy and HIV-negative, the adult donors had no recent acute infections or vaccinations. The chain recombines TRBV9 with TRBJ2-7; D remains unclear. The sequence derives from a woman aged 25-40 years in good health. Sequenced input: naive CD8+ T cells sorted from blood. The CDR3 sequence is CASSVVPQDEQYF. CDR3 nucleotide sequence: TGTGCCAGCAGCGTAGTACCGCAAGACGAGCAGTACTTC.